The present entry profiles one T cell receptor beta chain with its context. V dropped 5 bases and J dropped 7 bases, with 17 bases sitting between them. The CDR3 covers 14 residues. Germline-derived CDR1 and CDR2 are SGHTA and FQGNSA. These data come from a study of T cell changes during pregnancy in multiple sclerosis. This table comes from immunoSEQ multiplex PCR, and its TCRdb copy is limited to in-frame clones, with some not included. Of some 69,000 clones in the sample, approximately 90% were seen once. The source of this sequence is a female donor in good health, enrolled as a control in a pregnancy study. V is TRBV7-2 and J is TRBJ2-5, with no clear D. The source was peripheral blood, collected in the second trimester of pregnancy. The CDR3 DNA sequence: TGTGCCAGCAGCCTCGATGTGGGCATTGGGACCCAGTACTTC. The encoded protein is CASSLDVGIGTQYF.